The source of this T cell receptor (beta chain) is a study of blood T cell repertoires in COVID-19. Whole-study context: In each case, the material was cDNA or gDNA derived from T cells, B-cell-depleted T cells, or PBMCs.

Germline V gene lookup returns CDR1 SGHDN and CDR2 FVKESK. The CDR3 has 15 residues. V lost 1 base and J 1 base, leaving 10 bases between the germline ends. The assay was immunoSEQ multiplex PCR, and TCRdb's table has in-frame clones only and misses some. Of fewer than 250,000 clones listed, approximately 86% were seen once; the top ten hold about 3.8%. The chain is built from TRBV14 and TRBJ2-5, with D tentatively TRBD2 (6 bases). Material: PBMCs or T cells enriched from blood (not recorded which). The receptor's source is a woman between 35 and 50 years old with acute COVID-19. This CDR3 is CASSQGRDLQETQYF. The CDR3, as DNA: TGTGCCAGCAGCCAAGGGCGGGATCTCCAAGAGACCCAGTACTTC.